These T cell receptor beta chains were read from a single sample in a study of blood T cell repertoires in COVID-19. Repertoires were generated with immunoSEQ multiplex PCR, while TCRdb's copy carries only in-frame clones and drops some. The sample yields approximately 130,000 clones, 84% seen once. The source material was peripheral blood. The receptors were gathered from a human donor in a cohort sampled during active COVID-19. CDR3s include the opening cysteine and the closing phenylalanine or tryptophan. The D gene is left open where the match is weak. Clone size is shown for a subset of rows, as once, few, many or a class of expanded clone.

j_call d_call v_call clone_size cdr3_aa cdr3_nt
TRBJ2-7 TRBD1 TRBV12-3/TRBV12-4 few CASSAGTAYEQYF TGTGCCAGCAGTGCCGGGACAGCCTACGAGCAGTACTTC
TRBJ1-1 - TRBV30 - CAGGVTEAFF TGTGCTGGGGGGGTCACTGAAGCTTTCTTT
TRBJ2-6 - TRBV21-1 - CASSKGKRTGGASSASGANVLTF TGTGCCAGCAGCAAAGGAAAGAGGACAGGGGGCGCTTCGTCGGCCTCTGGGGCCAACGTCCTGACTTTC
TRBJ1-6 - TRBV5-1 - CASSLDPGGVRNSPLHF TGCGCCAGCAGCTTGGACCCCGGGGGGGTCCGGAATTCACCCCTCCACTTT
TRBJ1-3 - TRBV5-3 once CARSDQYSGNTIYF TGTGCCAGAAGCGATCAGTACTCTGGAAACACCATATATTTT
TRBJ2-5 TRBD1 TRBV18 - CASSPRTGVETQYF TGTGCCAGCTCACCGAGGACAGGCGTAGAGACCCAGTACTTC
TRBJ1-5 - TRBV30 once CAWSGGGPGNQPQHF TGTGCCTGGAGTGGGGGAGGGCCTGGCAATCAGCCCCAGCATTTT
TRBJ2-3 TRBD2 TRBV6-5 - CASGKNSGVTDTQYF TGTGCCAGCGGAAAGAATAGCGGGGTTACAGATACGCAGTATTTT
TRBJ2-7 - TRBV7-2 - CASSLARAEQYF TGTGCCAGCAGCTTAGCCAGGGCCGAGCAGTACTTC
TRBJ2-3 - TRBV5-1 - CASSEGSSTDTQYF TGCGCCAGCAGCGAGGGCTCTAGCACAGATACGCAGTATTTT
TRBJ1-3 TRBD1 TRBV5-1 - CASSSGQGASSGNTIYF TGCGCCAGCAGCTCCGGACAGGGGGCTTCCTCTGGAAACACCATATATTTT
TRBJ2-3 TRBD2 TRBV19 - CASSMSSGGAFGFDTQYF TGTGCCAGTAGTATGAGTAGCGGGGGGGCTTTTGGCTTCGATACGCAGTATTTT
TRBJ2-7 - TRBV10-3 - CAIQGGDSYEQYF TGTGCCATCCAGGGTGGGGACTCCTACGAGCAGTACTTC
TRBJ2-7 TRBD2 TRBV27 - CASSLSLAGEQYF TGTGCCAGCAGTTTAAGTCTAGCGGGCGAGCAGTACTTC
TRBJ1-5 - TRBV4-1 many CASSQDPQGYQPQHF TGCGCCAGCAGCCAAGATCCACAGGGATATCAGCCCCAGCATTTT
TRBJ1-2 - TRBV2 - CASRFRGNYGYTF TGTGCCAGCAGGTTCAGGGGAAACTATGGCTACACCTTC
TRBJ1-1 - TRBV7-2 - CASSFGPGRGTEAFF TGTGCCAGCAGCTTCGGCCCGGGGCGGGGTACTGAAGCTTTCTTT
TRBJ1-6 - TRBV15 once CATSRQIPEGSPLHF TGTGCCACCAGCAGACAGATACCCGAGGGATCACCCCTCCACTTT
TRBJ1-1 TRBD1 TRBV7-8 - CASSLGTANTEAFF TGTGCCAGCAGCTTGGGGACAGCGAACACTGAAGCTTTCTTT
TRBJ2-7 TRBD2 TRBV7-8 once CASSFGRGKSGGSSYEQYF TGTGCCAGCAGCTTTGGCCGGGGGAAGAGCGGGGGGAGCTCCTACGAGCAGTACTTC
TRBJ2-1 TRBD2 TRBV5-1 - CASSLAGVYNEQFF TGCGCCAGCAGCTTAGCGGGGGTATACAATGAGCAGTTCTTC
TRBJ1-4 TRBD1 TRBV3-1/TRBV3-2 - CASSQGGTGQEKLFF TGTGCCAGCAGCCAAGGTGGGACAGGGCAGGAAAAACTGTTTTTT
TRBJ2-1 - TRBV6-4 - CASSAQSGGVGNEQFF TGTGCCAGCAGTGCGCAATCGGGGGGCGTCGGCAATGAGCAGTTCTTC